This is a list of T cell receptor beta chains from one sample in a study of blood T cells in healthy people across ages. TCRdb re-called the 5' RACE reads through MiXCR, storing one row per CDR3 protein. The repertoire has 700,000 or so distinct CDR3 sequences, 35% to 50% of them found once; the top ten carry 30%. Specimen: blood. These receptors all come from a man older than 75 in good health. The CDR3 runs from the conserved cysteine through the conserved F or W. A D gene is named only where the DNA matches it firmly. The listing skips clone size in some rows; elsewhere it reads once, few, many or a size class.

>NA|TRBD1|TRBV9|TRBJ2-2
TGTGCCAGCAGCCGGGACAGGGGTGTTACCGGGGAGCTGTTTTTT
CASSRDRGVTGELFF
>few|NA|TRBV6-2/TRBV6-3|TRBJ1-1
TGTGCCAGCAGTTACTTGGGGATTGAAGCTTTCTTT
CASSYLGIEAFF
>once|NA|TRBV12-3/TRBV12-4|TRBJ2-3
TGTGCCAGCAGTCCAGACACTACAGATACGCAGTATTTT
CASSPDTTDTQYF
>NA|NA|TRBV29-1|TRBJ2-5
TGCAGCGTCGGAACGGCTAGCCGAGAGACCCAGTACTTC
CSVGTASRETQYF
>NA|TRBD2|TRBV3-1|TRBJ2-5
TGTGCCAGCAGCTCCCGGACTAGCGGGGGCGGTGAGACCCAGTACTTC
CASSSRTSGGGETQYF
>once|TRBD2|TRBV9|TRBJ2-2
TGTGCCAGCAGCCCCCGCCGTCCTAGCGGGAACACCGGGGAGCTGTTTTTT
CASSPRRPSGNTGELFF
>NA|NA|TRBV5-1|TRBJ1-1
TGCGCCAGCAGCCTGACTACGGCAGGTGAAGCTTTCTTT
CASSLTTAGEAFF
>NA|NA|TRBV6-2/TRBV6-3|TRBJ1-2
TGTGCCAGCAGTCAAGACGGAGTGGGTGGCTACACCTTC
CASSQDGVGGYTF
>NA|TRBD2|TRBV11-2|TRBJ2-7
TGTGCCAGCAGCTTCTCCGGGGGGACCGCCTACGAGCGGTACTTC
CASSFSGGTAYERYF
>many|TRBD2|TRBV20-1|TRBJ2-7
TGCAGTGCTAGGCTACTAGCGGCTTACACCTACGAGCAGTACTTC
CSARLLAAYTYEQYF
>NA|NA|TRBV29-1|TRBJ2-5
TGCAGCGTTGAAGTGGCAGGGGCGCTTTTGGAGACCCAGTACTTC
CSVEVAGALLETQYF
>few|NA|TRBV28|TRBJ2-5
TGTGCCAGCCGGCGAAGTTCTGACCAAGAGACCCAGTACTTC
CASRRSSDQETQYF
>few|TRBD2|TRBV7-2|TRBJ2-1
TGTGCCAGCAGCTCCTTGGTTACTAGCGGGATGGGTGGTGAGCAGTTCTTC
CASSSLVTSGMGGEQFF
>few|NA|TRBV7-2|TRBJ2-1
TGTGCCTGTGGGGGGAGCTCCTACAATGAGCAGTTCTTC
CACGGSSYNEQFF
>NA|NA|TRBV20-1|TRBJ2-4
TGCAGTGCTAGAGAAGCGGTAGCCAAAAACATTCAGTACTTC
CSAREAVAKNIQYF
>NA|NA|TRBV7-6|TRBJ2-5
TGTGCCAGCAGCTTATCCCGGACAGAGCAAGAGACCCAGTACTTC
CASSLSRTEQETQYF
>NA|NA|TRBV6-2/TRBV6-3|TRBJ1-1
TGTGCCAGCACTCAGGGAGCTATGAACACTGAAGCTTTCTTT
CASTQGAMNTEAFF
>NA|TRBD2|TRBV5-1|TRBJ2-5
TGCGCCAGCAGTTCTCTAGCGGGGGCTGGGGAGACCCAGTACTTC
CASSSLAGAGETQYF
>NA|TRBD1|TRBV6-8|TRBJ2-5
TGTGCCAGGAAGGGACAGCACAATGAGCAGTACTTC
CARKGQHNEQYF
>NA|NA|TRBV6-5|TRBJ2-7
TGTGCCAGCAGCTATCAGACAGAGATGTCCGAGCAGTACTTC
CASSYQTEMSEQYF
>NA|NA|TRBV5-1|TRBJ2-3
TGCGCCAGCAGCTTGGAGTATAGGGGAAGCCGCACAGATACGCAGTATTTT
CASSLEYRGSRTDTQYF
>NA|NA|TRBV2|TRBJ2-5
TGTGCCAGCAGTGTGCCTAAAGAGACCCAGTACTTC
CASSVPKETQYF